This section outlines one T cell receptor (beta chain) sequence together with its context. The antigen this receptor binds is unknown. The record has no base qualities; no much larger clone is one base away. Each collaborating institution followed its own protocols to collect whole blood in K2EDTA tubes. For TCRbeta analysis, collaborators shipped samples in one of three forms: frozen whole blood, isolated PBMCs, or DNA extracted from either of those sample types. The data belong to a study of blood T cell repertoires in COVID-19 (TCRdb year 2020). Describing the broader study: Samples from collaborators originated in the United States, Italy and Spain and spanned both the acute and convalescent phases of COVID-19. The material from the prospective study consisted of cDNA or gDNA derived from T cells, B-cell-depleted T cells, or PBMCs. Deeply sampled blood TCRbeta repertoires from subjects exposed to, actively infected with, or recovered from COVID-19 were included in the dataset. The repertoires were released in a freely available public database intended as a resource for research on the immune response to SARS-CoV-2. Samples came from the ongoing ImmuneRACE study (first 160 participants) plus 1,254 subjects from 6 global collaborators. A de-identified subject ID, COVID-19 status, age in years and sex were almost always included in the sample metadata. HLA class I and class II types, where available, came from metadata supplied by the sample provider rather than from assay-based typing. Overall study outcomes, separate from this receptor: How much clinical and demographic metadata was included differed by source and by participant, and the metadata was provided uncurated.

TCRbeta CDR3 regions were amplified from genomic DNA using the immunoSEQ Assay, a bias-controlled multiplex PCR. The study's processing was this. Nucleated cell counts per sample were estimated from amplification of reference gene primers within the assay. To quantify the absolute abundance of each unique TCRbeta CDR3 rearrangement, sequence reads were collapsed and filtered. For each sample, productive Simpson clonality was calculated as the square root of Simpson's diversity index across productive rearrangements. TCRdb provides this immuneACCESS table in a form limited to in-frame rearrangements. Some clones are lacking; in checked studies, under half of them reflect an unresolved V gene, and why the rest are absent is not known. D and trimming were read from the DNA, whereas the V and J calls and clone size are those reported in that table. For this sample there are about 130,000 clones; around 86% appear just once. 8.5% to 10% of the sample lies in the top ten.

For CDR1 and CDR2, the germline V gene lists MNHNS and SASEGT. Trimming removed 3 bases from V and 4 bases from J, leaving 16 bases between the germline ends. The CDR3 has 17 amino acids, counting the end cysteine and phenylalanine. The DNA shown is the 51-base CDR3, in frame from base 1. The source of this sequence is a man in his forties with active or convalescent COVID-19. The chain employs TRBV6-1 and TRBJ2-6, with TRBD1 perhaps the D gene, on 6 matching bases. The specimen was peripheral blood. The CDR3 in this case is CASSEAYTGTGANVLTF. The DNA sequence is as follows: TGTGCCAGCAGTGAGGCTTACACAGGGACGGGGGCCAACGTCCTGACTTTC.